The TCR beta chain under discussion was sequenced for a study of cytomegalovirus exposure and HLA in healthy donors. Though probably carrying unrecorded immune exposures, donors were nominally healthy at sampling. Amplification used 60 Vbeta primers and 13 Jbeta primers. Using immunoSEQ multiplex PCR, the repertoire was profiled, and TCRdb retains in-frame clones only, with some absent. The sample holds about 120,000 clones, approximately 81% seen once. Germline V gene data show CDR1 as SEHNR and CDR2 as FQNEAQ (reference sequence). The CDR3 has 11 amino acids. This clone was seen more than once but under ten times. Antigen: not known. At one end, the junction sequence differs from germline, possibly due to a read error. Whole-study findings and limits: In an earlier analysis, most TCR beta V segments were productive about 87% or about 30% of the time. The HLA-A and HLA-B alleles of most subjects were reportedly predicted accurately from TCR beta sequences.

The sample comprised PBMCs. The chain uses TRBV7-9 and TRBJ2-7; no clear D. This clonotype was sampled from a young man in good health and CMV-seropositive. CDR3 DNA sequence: TGTTCCAGCAGCTCCCGCTACGAGCAGTACTTC. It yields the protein CSSSSRYEQYF.